The 15 T cell receptor beta chains presented below share a single source sample, sequenced in a study of blood T cell repertoires in COVID-19. Sequencing was performed with immunoSEQ multiplex PCR; in TCRdb, only in-frame clones are kept and a portion is missing. The sample has around 280,000 clones; roughly 89% are singletons. Sequencing used PBMCs or T cells enriched from blood (not recorded which). These receptors originate from a woman aged 18-29 years with acute COVID-19.

In its sample, this clone was seen many times. The chain is built from TRBV2 and TRBJ1-5, with D possibly TRBD1 on 6 matching bases. This CDR3 comprises 15 residues. The V gene lost 5 bases and the J gene lost 4 bases, with 15 bases spanning the gap. CDR1 is SNHLY and CDR2 is FYNNEI in the germline V gene. The CDR3 protein is CASSRQDNSNQPQHF. DNA of the CDR3: TGTGCCAGCAGTCGACAGGACAACTCAAATCAGCCCCAGCATTTT.

This rearrangement joins TRBV9 to TRBJ2-3; D is uncertain. Germline CDR1 reads SGDLS; CDR2 reads YYNGEE. Trimming stripped 0 bases from V and 2 bases from J, with 13 bases between. The CDR3 has 16 amino acids. The CDR3 DNA follows: TGTGCCAGCAGCGTAGCCAAGTACCGCGACACAGATACGCAGTATTTT. Translating it yields CASSVAKYRDTDTQYF. The full variable domain, in which reference TRBV9 and TRBJ2-3 provide the parts outside the CDR3, is DSGVTQTPKHLITATGQRVTLRCSPRSGDLSVYWYQQSLDQGLQFLIQYYNGEERAKGNILERFSAQQFPDLHSELNLSSLELGDSALYFCASSVAKYRDTDTQYFGPGTRLTVL.

V is TRBV10-3 and J is TRBJ1-1, with D perhaps TRBD1 (6 bases). This CDR3 region has 16 residues. Trimming took off 2 bases at V and 1 base at J, with 14 bases between the two ends. CDR1 and CDR2 from the germline V gene are ENHRY and SYGVKD. The CDR3 DNA reads TGTGCCATCAGTGAGCCTACGGGGGGCCGGAACACTGAAGCTTTCTTT. It translates to CAISEPTGGRNTEAFF.

This chain connects TRBV3-1 (or the pseudogene TRBV3-2) to TRBJ1-5; D is unclear. The V and J ends lost 4 bases and 0 bases respectively, with 10 bases between them. Germline V gene data show CDR1 as LGHDT and CDR2 as YNNKEL (reference sequence). The CDR3 contains 15 residues. The CDR3 loop is CASSPPRNSNQPQHF. DNA of the CDR3: TGTGCCAGCAGCCCGCCGCGCAATAGCAATCAGCCCCAGCATTTT.

The chain uses TRBV4-2 and TRBJ1-4; D is undetermined. Germline-derived CDR1 and CDR2 are LGHNA and YNFKEQ. V was pared by 0 bases and J by 0 bases, with 14 bases between. CDR3 length equals 18 residues. The CDR3 sequence: CASSQDWGDVATNEKLFF. The CDR3 coding sequence is TGTGCCAGCAGCCAAGATTGGGGAGATGTTGCAACTAATGAAAAACTGTTTTTT.

The gene calls are TRBV29-1 and TRBJ2-1; D perhaps matches TRBD2 (6 bases). With 6 bases removed from V and 7 bases from J, the gap between germline ends came to 19 bases. From germline, CDR1 is SQVTM and CDR2 ANQGSEA. This CDR3 region has 14 residues. This CDR3 reads CSVDWTNRGNEQFF. The CDR3 region has the DNA TGCAGCGTCGATTGGACTAATCGCGGGAATGAGCAGTTCTTC.

A few counts support this clone. The rearrangement joins TRBV9 to TRBJ1-2, with D possibly being TRBD1 (5 bases). Germline V gives CDR1 SGDLS, CDR2 YYNGEE. The CDR3 spans 15 residues. Between the trimmed V and J ends, which lost 1 base and 4 bases, there was a span of 14 bases. DNA for the CDR3: TGTGCCAGCAGCGTAACTGCAGGGCAAAGCTATGGCTACACCTTC. Translating gives CASSVTAGQSYGYTF.

CDR3 nucleotide sequence: TGTGCCACCAGTGATTTCTCCGGGAGAATGCAAGAGACCCAGTACTTC. Translation gives CATSDFSGRMQETQYF. J is TRBJ2-5 and V is TRBV24-1; D is possibly TRBD2 (6 bases). This CDR3 region has 16 residues. The V end was cut by 1 base, the J end by 2 bases, with 13 bases between. Germline V gene lookup returns CDR1 KGHDR and CDR2 SFDVKD.

This chain uses TRBV7-6 with TRBJ1-3; D is undetermined. V dropped 2 bases and J dropped 9 bases, with 11 bases sitting between them. CDR1 is SGHVS, CDR2 FNYEAQ, per germline. This CDR3 region has 13 residues. CDR3 bases: TGTGCCAGCAGCTTAACCCGCGAGGGCACCATATATTTT. Its translation: CASSLTREGTIYF. The full variable domain, in which reference TRBV7-6 and TRBJ1-3 provide the parts outside the CDR3, is GAGVSQSPRYKVTKRGQDVALRCDPISGHVSLYWYRQALGQGPEFLTYFNYEAQQDKSGLPNDRFSAERPEGSISTLTIQRTEQRDSAMYRCASSLTREGTIYFGEGSWLTVV.

The V call is TRBV30, the J call TRBJ2-3; weak D call: TRBD1 (5 bases). This CDR3 spans 11 amino acids. V was shortened by 4 bases and J by 5 bases, with 7 bases between the two germline ends. Germline values: CDR1 GTSNPN, CDR2 SVGIG (reference sequence). In DNA, the CDR3 is TGTGCCTGGACAGGGCGAGATACGCAGTATTTT. This sequence encodes CAWTGRDTQYF.

The chain carries TRBV19 and TRBJ1-5; 10 bases fit TRBD1. The germline gives CDR1 LNHDA, CDR2 SQIVND (reference sequence). The CDR3 loop spans 15 amino acids. V lost 7 bases and J lost 3; bases outside the gene matches: 6. The CDR3 DNA reads TGTGCCAGTACCGAGACAGGGGGCAACAATCAGCCCCAGCATTTT. Translation: CASTETGGNNQPQHF.

V usage is TRBV5-5 and J usage is TRBJ2-7, with TRBD2 matching 7 bases. CDR1 is SGHKS, CDR2 YYEKEE, per germline (reference sequence). Trimming at V came to 4 bases and at J to 0 bases, leaving 13 bases not matched to a gene. The CDR3 sequence is 17 residues long. CDR3 sequence (DNA): TGTGCCAGCAGCGACCGGGACTACCGAAGGAGCTCCTACGAGCAGTACTTC. As protein: CASSDRDYRRSSYEQYF. Supplemented by reference TRBV5-5 and TRBJ2-7, the full variable domain reads DAGVTQSPTHLIKTRGQQVTLRCSPISGHKSVSWYQQVLGQGPQFIFQYYEKEERGRGNFPDRFSARQFPNYSSELNVNALLLGDSALYLCASSDRDYRRSSYEQYFGPGTRLTVT.

CDR3: CASSFTRRKGYEQYF. DNA for the CDR3: TGTGCCAGCAGCTTCACCCGGCGGAAGGGGTACGAGCAGTACTTC. The rearrangement links TRBV7-2 to TRBJ2-7, with a weak D call TRBD1 (5 bases). The CDR3 consists of 15 residues. V lost 3 bases, J lost 4 bases, and 16 bases lay in between. Per germline, CDR1 SGHTA and CDR2 FQGNSA.

The gene calls are TRBV2 and TRBJ1-4, with D possibly being TRBD1 (5 bases). The CDR3 is 14 amino acids. Trimming stripped 3 bases from V and 6 bases from J, with 11 bases between. Germline-derived CDR1 and CDR2 are SNHLY and FYNNEI. The CDR3 nucleotides are TGTGCCAGCAGTGACTTGGCAGGGTATGAAAAACTGTTTTTT. Its translation: CASSDLAGYEKLFF.

This rearrangement joins TRBV7-2 to TRBJ2-2; TRBD1 might be the D (7 bases). The CDR3 loop spans 16 amino acids. Trimming cost V 6 bases and J 2 bases, with 16 bases left between them. Germline V gives CDR1 SGHTA, CDR2 FQGNSA. CDR3 amino acids: CASRGRGTVNTGELFF. The CDR3 DNA follows: TGTGCCAGCAGAGGCCGCGGGACAGTAAACACCGGGGAGCTGTTTTTT.